Each of the 4 T cell receptor beta chains below was sequenced from the same sample in a study of response to subunit inactivated influenza vaccine (dated by TCRdb to 2016 to 2018). Library preparation employed RT-PCR. The sample was run on an Illumina HiSeq 2500. TCRdb reprocessing: public reads trimmed at Q25 with fastp, clones called with MiXCR, in-frame beta chains kept. Records with the same CDR3 protein are collapsed into one entry carrying the most frequent genes and DNA. This sample is represented by about 520,000 distinct CDR3 sequences; around 25% of them were singletons. The ten largest clonotypes hold about 1.9% of the sample. Sequences were derived from CD4+ T cells sorted from PBMCs, sampled 5 to 6 days after vaccination. The receptors come from a man in his fifties who received an inactivated influenza vaccine. Donor details come from another sample of the same person, matched by shared clones.

The V and J genes are TRBV6-1 and TRBJ2-7; 9 positions agree with TRBD1. The CDR3 is 16 amino acids. V lost 7 bases to trimming and J lost 4 bases; unmatched junction nucleotides: 14. Germline lookup yields CDR1 MNHNS and CDR2 SASEGT. The CDR3 loop is CASTKRGTGSSYEQYF. CDR3 sequence (DNA): TGTGCCAGCACCAAGAGGGGGACAGGGTCCTCGTACGAGCAGTACTTC.

In DNA, the CDR3 is TGCGCCAGCAGCCAAGATCTGGCAGGGTTCAATGAGCAGTTCTTC. Encoded protein: CASSQDLAGFNEQFF. The chain links TRBV4-3 to TRBJ2-1, with D maybe TRBD1 (5 bases). The germline V and J ends were trimmed by 0 bases and 6 bases, with 12 bases remaining between them. The CDR3 loop spans 15 amino acids. Germline V gene sequence: CDR1 LGHNA, CDR2 YSLEER.

This clonotype was recorded a few times. The chain combines TRBV7-8 with TRBJ2-1, with D possibly TRBD2 on 5 matching bases. The V end lost 0 bases, the J end lost 6 bases, and 9 bases lay between the germline ends. Germline-derived CDR1 and CDR2 are SGHVS and FQNEAQ. CDR3 length: 14 residues. The DNA of the CDR3 is TGTGCCAGCAGCTTAGCTGGGCTAGCCAATGAGCAGTTCTTC. It translates to CASSLAGLANEQFF. The whole variable domain, filled in from reference TRBV7-8 and TRBJ2-1, reads GAGVSQSPRYKVAKRGQDVALRCDPISGHVSLFWYQQALGQGPEFLTYFQNEAQLDKSGLPSDRFFAERPEGSVSTLKIQRTQQEDSAVYLCASSLAGLANEQFFGPGTRLTVL.

The chain carries TRBV5-1 and TRBJ1-2; perhaps TRBD1 as D (5 bases). V dropped 1 base and J dropped 2 bases, with 9 bases sitting between them. Looked up from germline, CDR1 is SGHRS and CDR2 is YFSETQ. The CDR3 covers 14 residues. CDR3 nucleotide sequence: TGCGCCAGCAGCTTGCAGTCAGGGAACTATGGCTACACCTTC. The encoded protein is CASSLQSGNYGYTF. Variable domain in full (rest from reference TRBV5-1 and TRBJ1-2): KAGVTQTPRYLIKTRGQQVTLSCSPISGHRSVSWYQQTPGQGLQFLFEYFSETQRNKGNFPGRFSGRQFSNSRSEMNVSTLELGDSALYLCASSLQSGNYGYTFGSGTRLTVV.